This T cell receptor beta chain was profiled in a study of cytomegalovirus exposure and HLA in healthy donors. The overall study: Approximately 77 million unique TCRs from HLA-typed donors were held in an early release of data.

With respect to this clone: Antigen specificity is unknown.

Study-level points and caveats: TCR beta V segments were, for the most part, productive about 87% or about 30% of the time in an earlier analysis. There was a cluster of highly shared sequence variants that was likely a sequencing artifact. A later analysis associated 16,951 TCR beta sequences with HLA alleles at a 0.05 false discovery rate.

The germline CDR1 and CDR2 sequences are SGDLS and YYNGEE. The CDR3 has 16 amino acids. Trimming left V 0 bases short and J 3 bases short, with 13 bases between. PCR used 60 Vbeta primers and 13 Jbeta primers. The method was immunoSEQ multiplex PCR; TCRdb's version includes in-frame clones alone and lacks a portion of them. The sample has about 120,000 clones, 75% to 90% seen once; the top ten hold less than 0.25%. This TCR was recovered from a man aged 45-65 years in good health and CMV-seronegative. This sequence joins TRBV9 and TRBJ2-1, with D unresolved. The sample comprised PBMCs. CDR3: CASSVDPVANYNEQFF. The DNA of the CDR3 is TGTGCCAGCAGCGTAGATCCCGTGGCAAACTACAATGAGCAGTTCTTC.